This TCR beta chain appears in the sequencing data of a study of CD8+CD57+ T cells in acquired aplastic anemia. At the level of the study: Roughly 3 ug was the average amount of DNA from sorted CD4+ and CD8+ cells.

At least ten counts were recorded for this clonotype. The antigen remains unidentified. Flow cytometry had shown expanded CD8+CD57+ cells in the patients chosen for sequencing. Every one of the patients had aplastic anemia (severe, acquired). J was trimmed by 2 bases and V by 2 bases; bases with no gene match: 17. Germline V CDR1 and CDR2: LNHNV, YYDKDF (reference sequence). The CDR3 has 20 amino acids. Genomic DNA served as template for TCR beta VDJ and CDR3 profiling. From the reads, TCRdb called clonotypes with MiXCR, one entry per CDR3 protein. The table lists around 200,000 distinct CDR3 sequences, roughly two thirds of them singletons, with under 60% in the top ten. Study findings and constraints: Patients showed no significant difference from controls in CD8+ Simpson's diversity. Overlapping CD8+ CDR3 repertoires of patients and controls contained about 27 shared sequences.

The clonotype was recovered from a human donor with aplastic anemia. The source material was sorted CD4+, CD8+, or CD8+CD57+ T cells (not recorded which) from PBMCs. The chain couples TRBV15 to TRBJ2-3, with 9 bases matching TRBD2. The CDR3 reads CATSRTASGAPLRYTDTQYF. The CDR3, as DNA: TGTGCCACCAGCAGAACGGCTAGCGGGGCTCCGCTGAGATACACAGATACGCAGTATTTT.